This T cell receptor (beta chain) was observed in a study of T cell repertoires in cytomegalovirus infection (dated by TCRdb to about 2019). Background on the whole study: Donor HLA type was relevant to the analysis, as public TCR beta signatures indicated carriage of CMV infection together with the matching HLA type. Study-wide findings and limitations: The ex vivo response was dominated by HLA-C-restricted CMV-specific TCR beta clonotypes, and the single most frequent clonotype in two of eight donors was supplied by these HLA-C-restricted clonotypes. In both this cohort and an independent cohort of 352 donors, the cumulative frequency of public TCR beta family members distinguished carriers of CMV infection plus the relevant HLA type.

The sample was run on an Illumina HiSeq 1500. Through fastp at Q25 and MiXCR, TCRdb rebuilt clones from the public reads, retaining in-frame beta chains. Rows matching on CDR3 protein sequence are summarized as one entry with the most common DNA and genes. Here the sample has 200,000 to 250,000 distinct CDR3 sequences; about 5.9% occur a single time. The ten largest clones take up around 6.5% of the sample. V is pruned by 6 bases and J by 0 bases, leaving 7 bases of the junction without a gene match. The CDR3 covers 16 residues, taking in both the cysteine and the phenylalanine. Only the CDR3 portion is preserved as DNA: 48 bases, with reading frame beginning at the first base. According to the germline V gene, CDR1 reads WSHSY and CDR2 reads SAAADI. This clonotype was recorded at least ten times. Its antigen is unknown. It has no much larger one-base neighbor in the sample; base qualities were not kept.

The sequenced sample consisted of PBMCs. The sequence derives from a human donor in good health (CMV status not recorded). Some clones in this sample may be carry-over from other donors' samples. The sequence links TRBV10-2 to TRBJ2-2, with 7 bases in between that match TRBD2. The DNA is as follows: TGCGCCAGCAGACCCGGGCGGGGGTCGAACACCGGGGAGCTGTTTTTT. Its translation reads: CASRPGRGSNTGELFF.